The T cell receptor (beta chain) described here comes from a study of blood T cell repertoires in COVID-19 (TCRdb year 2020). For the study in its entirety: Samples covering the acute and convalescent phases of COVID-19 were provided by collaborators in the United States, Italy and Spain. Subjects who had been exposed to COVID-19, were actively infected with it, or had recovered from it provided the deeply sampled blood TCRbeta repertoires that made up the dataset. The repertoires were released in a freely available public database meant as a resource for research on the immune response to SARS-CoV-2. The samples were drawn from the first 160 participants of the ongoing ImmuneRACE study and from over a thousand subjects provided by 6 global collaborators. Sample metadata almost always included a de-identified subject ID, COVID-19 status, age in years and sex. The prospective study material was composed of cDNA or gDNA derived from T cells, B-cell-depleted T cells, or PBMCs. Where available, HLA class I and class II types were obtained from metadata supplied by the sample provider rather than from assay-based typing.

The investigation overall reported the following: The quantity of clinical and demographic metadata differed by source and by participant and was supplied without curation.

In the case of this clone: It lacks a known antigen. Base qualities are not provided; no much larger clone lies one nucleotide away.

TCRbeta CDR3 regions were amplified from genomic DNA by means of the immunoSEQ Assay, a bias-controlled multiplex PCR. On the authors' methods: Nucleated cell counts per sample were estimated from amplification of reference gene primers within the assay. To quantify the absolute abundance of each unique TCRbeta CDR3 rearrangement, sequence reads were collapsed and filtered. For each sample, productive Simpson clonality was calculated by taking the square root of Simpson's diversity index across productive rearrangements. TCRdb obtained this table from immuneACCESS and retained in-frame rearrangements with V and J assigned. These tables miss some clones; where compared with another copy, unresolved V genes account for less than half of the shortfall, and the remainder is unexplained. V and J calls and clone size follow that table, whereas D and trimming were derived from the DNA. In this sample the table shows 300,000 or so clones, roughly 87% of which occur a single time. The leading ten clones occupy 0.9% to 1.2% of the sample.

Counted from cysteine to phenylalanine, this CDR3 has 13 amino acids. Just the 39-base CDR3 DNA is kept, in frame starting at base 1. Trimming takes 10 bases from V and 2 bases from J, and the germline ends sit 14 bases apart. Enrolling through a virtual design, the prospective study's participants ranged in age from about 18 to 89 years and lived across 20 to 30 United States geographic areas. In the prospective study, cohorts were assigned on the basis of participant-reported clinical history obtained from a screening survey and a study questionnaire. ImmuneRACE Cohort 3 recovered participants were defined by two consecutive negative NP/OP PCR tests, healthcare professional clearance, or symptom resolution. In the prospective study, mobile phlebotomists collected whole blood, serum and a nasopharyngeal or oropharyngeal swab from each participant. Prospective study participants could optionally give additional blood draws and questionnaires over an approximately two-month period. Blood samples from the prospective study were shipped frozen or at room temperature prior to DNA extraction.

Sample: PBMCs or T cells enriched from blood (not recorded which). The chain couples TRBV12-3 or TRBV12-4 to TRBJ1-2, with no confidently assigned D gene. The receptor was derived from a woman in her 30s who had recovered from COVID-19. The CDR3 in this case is CAIHGGENYGYTF. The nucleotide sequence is TGTGCCATCCACGGTGGGGAGAACTATGGCTACACCTTC.